This T cell receptor beta chain was recovered during a study of blood T cell repertoires in COVID-19. The overall study: T cells, B-cell-depleted T cells, or PBMCs provided the cDNA or gDNA that served as material.

Measured with immunoSEQ multiplex PCR; TCRdb has only the in-frame clones, and not every one. The sample includes some 240,000 clones, roughly 87% of them seen just once. Trimming left V 2 bases short and J 0 bases short, with 6 bases between. CDR3 length: 13 amino acids. Germline values: CDR1 SGHDT, CDR2 YYEEEE. This chain uses TRBV5-6 with TRBJ2-7; tentative D call: TRBD1 (5 bases). This clonotype was obtained from a woman between 40 and 55 years old who had recovered from COVID-19. The sample comprised peripheral blood. The CDR3 region has the DNA TGTGCCAGCAGCTTTGACAGCTCCTACGAGCAGTACTTC. It specifies CASSFDSSYEQYF.